This T cell receptor beta chain was obtained from a study of cytomegalovirus exposure and HLA in healthy donors. The CDR3 covers 15 residues. Trimming took 5 bases from V and 3 from J; bases not matched to a gene: 5. Germline CDR1 reads MDHEN; CDR2 reads SYDVKM. The method was immunoSEQ multiplex PCR; TCRdb's version includes in-frame clones alone and lacks a portion of them. The sample contains 70,000 to 80,000 clones, 85% to 95% of which appear only once. The gene calls are TRBV28 and TRBJ1-4; 8 bases are shared with TRBD1. This receptor was obtained from a woman younger than 35 in good health and CMV-seropositive. The sample consisted of PBMCs. The CDR3 nucleotides are TGTGCCAGCAGTGTCGACAGGGGCCCTAATGAAAAACTGTTTTTT. This codes for CASSVDRGPNEKLFF.